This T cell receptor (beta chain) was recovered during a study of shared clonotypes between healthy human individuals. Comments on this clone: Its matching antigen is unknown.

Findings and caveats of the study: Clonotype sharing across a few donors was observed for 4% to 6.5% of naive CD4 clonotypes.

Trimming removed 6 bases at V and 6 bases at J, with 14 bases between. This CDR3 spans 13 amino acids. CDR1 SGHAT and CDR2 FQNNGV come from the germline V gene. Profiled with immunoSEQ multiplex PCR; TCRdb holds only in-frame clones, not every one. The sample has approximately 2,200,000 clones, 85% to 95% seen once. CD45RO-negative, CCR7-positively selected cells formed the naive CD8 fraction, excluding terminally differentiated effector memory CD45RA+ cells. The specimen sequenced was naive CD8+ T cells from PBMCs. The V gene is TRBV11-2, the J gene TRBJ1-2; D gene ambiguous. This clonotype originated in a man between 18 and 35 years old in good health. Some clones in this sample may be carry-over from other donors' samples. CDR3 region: CASRPRGGNGYTF. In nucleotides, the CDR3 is TGTGCCAGCAGACCCCGAGGAGGCAATGGCTACACCTTC.